A selection of T cell receptor beta chains follows, all from one sample in a study of blood T cell repertoires in COVID-19. Data came from immunoSEQ multiplex PCR; TCRdb stores just in-frame clones and leaves some out. The data show about 480,000 clones, with more than 75% seen just once and 1.5% to 2% held by the top ten. The sequencing input was PBMCs or T cells enriched from blood (not recorded which). The receptors derive from a woman between 40 and 50 years old who had recovered from COVID-19. CDR3s include the opening cysteine and the closing phenylalanine or tryptophan. A D gene is named only where the DNA matches it firmly. For some rows the clone size is stated as once, few or many, or as a class when expanded; others skip it.

>TRBV13|NA|TRBJ1-3|NA
TGTGCCAGCAGCCCGCGGGACTCTGGAAACACCATATATTTT
CASSPRDSGNTIYF
>TRBV5-1|NA|TRBJ2-1|TRBD2
TGCGCCAGCAGCATACTAGCGGGCCCGGACAATGAGCAGTTCTTC
CASSILAGPDNEQFF
>TRBV3-1/TRBV3-2|NA|TRBJ2-7|NA
TGTGCCAGCAGCCAAGCAGGAGACAGAACCTACGAGCAGTACTTC
CASSQAGDRTYEQYF
>TRBV5-1|NA|TRBJ2-3|NA
TGCGCCAGCAGCTTAAGGGGCCCAGATACGCAGTATTTT
CASSLRGPDTQYF
>TRBV19|NA|TRBJ2-1|TRBD2
TGTGCCAGTAGTATACCCCTCCCCCTAGCGGGGCACTACAATGAGCAGTTCTTC
CASSIPLPLAGHYNEQFF
>TRBV6-5|once|TRBJ2-7|NA
TGTGCCAGCAGTTACTCCCGCGGGGTCCCCTCCTACGAGCAGTACTTC
CASSYSRGVPSYEQYF
>TRBV21-1|NA|TRBJ1-5|NA
TGTGCCAGCAGCAAAGCCGGTGCTTTGCGGCTAACAGGGTATCAGCCCCAGCATTTT
CASSKAGALRLTGYQPQHF
>TRBV28|NA|TRBJ2-7|NA
TGTGCCAGCAGTTTACCCGGTAATCCGTCCTACGAGCAGTACTTC
CASSLPGNPSYEQYF
>TRBV4-1|NA|TRBJ2-7|TRBD2
TGCGCCAGCAGACCTGGACTAGCGGAGTTATACGAGCAGTACTTC
CASRPGLAELYEQYF
>TRBV5-5|NA|TRBJ1-1|TRBD1
TGTGCCAGCAGTAGAGGACAGGGCACGAGGCCTAACACTGAAGCTTTCTTT
CASSRGQGTRPNTEAFF
>TRBV19|NA|TRBJ2-7|NA
TGTGCCAGTAGTGCGGGACAGCACTACGAGCAGTACTTC
CASSAGQHYEQYF
>TRBV28|few|TRBJ1-4|NA
TGTGCCAGCAGTTATCGGGGTACCCTCGAAAAACTGTTTTTT
CASSYRGTLEKLFF
>TRBV4-3|NA|TRBJ2-7|NA
TGCGCCAGCAGCCAAGATCGGGGGGCGAGCTACGAGCAGTACTTC
CASSQDRGASYEQYF
>TRBV11-2|NA|TRBJ2-7|TRBD1
TGTGCCAGCAGCCGAGACAGGGGGCCTTACGAGCAGTACTTC
CASSRDRGPYEQYF
>TRBV20-1|NA|TRBJ1-1|NA
TGCAGTGCTCAGGACAGACTTGAAGCTTTCTTT
CSAQDRLEAFF
>TRBV9|NA|TRBJ2-7|NA
TGTGCCAGCAGCGTAGGGCAGGCCTCCTACGAGCAGTACTTC
CASSVGQASYEQYF
>TRBV7-2|NA|TRBJ2-7|TRBD2
TGTGCCAGCAGCTTTAGGCCTAGCGGTTACTACGAGCAGTACTTC
CASSFRPSGYYEQYF
>TRBV18|NA|TRBJ2-3|NA
TGTGCCAGCTCACTCGGGATCACAGATACGCAGTATTTT
CASSLGITDTQYF
>TRBV7-9|NA|TRBJ1-1|NA
TGTGCCAGCAGTTCGGACTGGAACACTGAAGCTTTCTTT
CASSSDWNTEAFF
>TRBV4-3|NA|TRBJ2-5|NA
TGCGCCAGCAGCCAAATACAGGGGGGGGGAGAGACCCAGTACTTC
CASSQIQGGGETQYF
>TRBV5-8|NA|TRBJ2-7|TRBD1
TGTGCCAGCAGCTTGGAGGGGGCGGAAAGCTCCTACGAGCAGTACTTC
CASSLEGAESSYEQYF
>TRBV28|NA|TRBJ1-5|TRBD1
TGTGCCAGCACCCAGGTCGGGACAGTCATTAATCAGCCCCAGCATTTT
CASTQVGTVINQPQHF
>TRBV5-6|NA|TRBJ1-2|TRBD1
TGTGCCAGCAGCTTCCGACAGGGAGGTCTCTATGGCTACACCTTC
CASSFRQGGLYGYTF
>TRBV10-2|NA|TRBJ2-7|NA
TGCGCCAGCAGTGAGTCGAAGAGGACGGGAGCCTACGAGCAGTACTTC
CASSESKRTGAYEQYF
>TRBV3-1/TRBV3-2|NA|TRBJ2-3|NA
TGTGCCAGCAGCCTCCTGACTGGCCTGGGCACAGATACGCAGTATTTT
CASSLLTGLGTDTQYF
>TRBV2|NA|TRBJ1-1|NA
TGTGCCAGCAAATCCCCCCGGGGAGAAGTCATGAACACTGAAGCTTTCTTT
CASKSPRGEVMNTEAFF
>TRBV11-2|NA|TRBJ2-2|TRBD2
TGTGCCAGCAGCGCAGAGGGACTAGTTGGCCTGCACGGGGAGCTGTTTTTT
CASSAEGLVGLHGELFF
>TRBV27|NA|TRBJ2-5|NA
TGTGCCAGCAGTGCCAGGGTGGGAGAGACCCAGTACTTC
CASSARVGETQYF
>TRBV24-1|NA|TRBJ2-3|TRBD2
TGTGCCACCAGTGATGGGGGGACTAGCGGGAGGTCCACAGATACGCAGTATTTT
CATSDGGTSGRSTDTQYF